A single sample gave rise to the 7 T cell receptor beta chains below, sequenced in a study of technical replicates of blood from a few donors. Data came from immunoSEQ multiplex PCR; TCRdb stores just in-frame clones and leaves some out. The table has about 88,000 clones, 85% to 95% seen once. Sequenced sample: T cells isolated from PBMCs. All receptors derive from a human donor in good health.

J is TRBJ2-7 and V is TRBV5-6, with TRBD2 matching 13 bases. The V segment lost 4 bases and the J segment 5 bases; nucleotides outside the gene matches: 3. The germline V gene has CDR1 SGHDT and CDR2 YYEEEE. This CDR3 has 14 residues. The CDR3: CASSLGLAGDEQYF. The CDR3 coding sequence is TGTGCCAGCAGCCTTGGACTAGCGGGAGACGAGCAGTACTTC.

The V gene is TRBV19, the J gene TRBJ2-5, with 9 bases that match TRBD1. Losses at the gene ends were 3 bases for V and 4 bases for J; bases not matched to a gene: 9. The CDR3 contains 16 residues. CDR1 LNHDA and CDR2 SQIVND come from the germline V gene (reference sequence). The CDR3 loop reads CASSISWDRVRETQYF. DNA for the CDR3: TGTGCCAGTAGTATTAGCTGGGACAGGGTTCGAGAGACCCAGTACTTC.

The CDR3, as DNA: TGTGCCAGCAGCCCCTGGACTAGCGGGAGGGAGACCCAGTACTTC. Its protein is CASSPWTSGRETQYF. This chain connects TRBV9 to TRBJ2-5; 14 positions agree with TRBD2. The V segment lost 4 bases and the J segment 5 bases; nucleotides outside the gene matches: 4. CDR1 and CDR2 (germline): SGDLS, YYNGEE. CDR3 length: 15 amino acids.

The chain couples TRBV10-3 to TRBJ2-7; 8 bases are a match to TRBD2. The CDR3 runs to 15 residues. Germline CDR1 ENHRY, CDR2 SYGVKD. J was trimmed by 0 bases and V by 6 bases; bases with no gene match: 7. In nucleotides, the CDR3 is TGTGCCATCAGACCAACGAGCGGGAGCTCCTACGAGCAGTACTTC. This gives the protein CAIRPTSGSSYEQYF.

The V gene is TRBV5-6, the J gene TRBJ1-2; 7 nucleotides agree with TRBD1. Germline CDR1 reads SGHDT; CDR2 reads YYEEEE. CDR3 length equals 16 residues. Unmatched junction bases numbered 13, after V lost 4 bases and J lost 4 bases. The CDR3 is CASSPSPGTATYGYTF. The CDR3 bases are TGTGCCAGCAGCCCTAGTCCCGGGACAGCCACCTATGGCTACACCTTC.

The genes are TRBV4-1 and TRBJ2-7; possibly TRBD2 for D (5 bases). The germline CDR1 and CDR2 sequences are MGHRA and YSYEKL. V dropped 2 bases and J dropped 0 bases, with 11 bases sitting between them. This CDR3 contains 15 residues. This CDR3 reads CASSQTERSSYEQYF. In DNA form, the CDR3 reads TGCGCCAGCAGCCAAACCGAGCGGAGCTCCTACGAGCAGTACTTC.

This sequence joins TRBV5-1 and TRBJ2-1, with 9 bases identical to TRBD2. Per the germline V gene, CDR1 is SGHRS and CDR2 is YFSETQ. V shed 3 bases, J shed 7 bases, and the junction held 8 bases outside the gene matches. The CDR3 consists of 15 residues. CDR3 in DNA: TGCGCCAGCAGCTCAGGGAGCGGGAGGTCTAATGAGCAGTTCTTC. Translated: CASSSGSGRSNEQFF.